This T cell receptor beta chain derives from a study of beta chain features in type 1 diabetes. Sorted populations all had greater than 95% purity. Points from the study as a whole: VDJ junctions sequenced from type 1 diabetes patients showed fewer insertions and more deletions. Shorter TCRB CDR3s, moderately but significantly so, marked every one of the four CD4+ subsets in Type 1 diabetes patients. Any HLA effect on TCRB rearrangement was left unresolved by small sub-analyses.

The sequenced template was cDNA made from the entire isolated RNA. The protocol was immunoSEQ multiplex PCR, while the TCRdb copy is restricted to in-frame clones and leaves out a portion. The sample records about 330,000 clones, approximately 9.9% being singletons. V shed 5 bases and J 5 bases; nucleotides not matched to a gene: 8. Looked up from germline, CDR1 is MDHEN and CDR2 is SYDVKM. The CDR3 loop spans 14 amino acids. To note about this clone: As yet, its antigen is unknown.

J is TRBJ2-7 and V is TRBV28, with 8 bases aligning to TRBD1. The sequence derives from a woman aged 25-40 years in good health. The sequenced sample consisted of naive CD4+ T cells from blood. The CDR3 sequence is CASSRTTGEDEQYF. The DNA for the CDR3 is TGTGCCAGCAGTCGAACGACAGGGGAAGACGAGCAGTACTTC.